This TCR beta chain was observed in a study of T cells expressing NK-cell markers. Across the study: In sorted CD3+CD56+NKG2C+, CD3+CD56+NKG2C- and CD3+CD56-NKG2C+ T cells, TCR beta repertoires were obtained.

The CDR3 extends over 13 amino acids. TCRdb reanalyzed the 5' RACE reads, giving one entry per CDR3 protein sequence and no DNA. This table lists 350,000 to 400,000 distinct CDR3 sequences. Sequenced: blood T cells: a sorted CD56 or NKG2C T cell subset, CD4+ or CD8+ T cells, or bulk PBMC T cells (not recorded which). This chain links TRBV12-3 or TRBV12-4 with TRBJ2-7. The source is a woman aged 45-59 years in good health. CDR3 amino acids: CASSLRTIYEQYF.